A selection of T cell receptor beta chains follows, all from one sample in a study of blood T cell repertoires in COVID-19. Produced via immunoSEQ multiplex PCR; TCRdb's table is partial and in-frame only. The top ten hold around 5.2% of the sample, which has about 200,000 clones, roughly 85% seen once. The sequenced sample consisted of peripheral blood. The receptors originated from a woman older than 75 with acute or convalescent COVID-19. The CDR3 runs from the conserved cysteine through the conserved F or W. D genes are given only for firm matches. Not every row has a clone size; where given, it reads once, few, many or a size class.

d_gene | j_gene | abundance | v_gene | CDR3nt | CDR3aa
. | TRBJ1-2 | . | TRBV7-2 | TGTGCCAGCAGCCCTATGACGGTGGCGGGTGGCTACACCTTC | CASSPMTVAGGYTF
. | TRBJ2-7 | . | TRBV5-4 | TGTGCCAGCAGCCCGTGGAACCTACGCGGCGAGCAGTACTTC | CASSPWNLRGEQYF
TRBD2 | TRBJ2-1 | . | TRBV4-3 | TGCGCCAGCAGCCAAGATGCCGCCGGGACTAGCGGGAGTTTTATCACCTACAATGAGCAGTTCTTC | CASSQDAAGTSGSFITYNEQFF
TRBD1 | TRBJ1-1 | . | TRBV11-3 | TGTGCCAGCAGCTTACACAGGGGGAACACTGAAGCTTTCTTT | CASSLHRGNTEAFF
. | TRBJ1-1 | . | TRBV15 | TGTGCCACCAGCAGAGATCTCCCGGGACTTGGCACTGAAGCTTTCTTT | CATSRDLPGLGTEAFF
TRBD2 | TRBJ2-3 | few | TRBV7-2 | TGTGCCAGCAGCTTAGGGTTAGCGGGAGATCCAGATACGCAGTATTTT | CASSLGLAGDPDTQYF
. | TRBJ1-6 | few | TRBV9 | TGTGCCAGCAGCGTAGGGACATCCTATAATTCACCCCTCCACTTT | CASSVGTSYNSPLHF
TRBD2 | TRBJ2-1 | . | TRBV5-1 | TGCGCCAGCAGGAAGGGACTAGCGGACTACAATGAGCAGTTCTTC | CASRKGLADYNEQFF
TRBD1 | TRBJ1-2 | . | TRBV25-1 | TGTGCCAGCAGTGGACAGGGGGCGTTTTACGGCTACACCTTC | CASSGQGAFYGYTF
TRBD1 | TRBJ2-5 | once | TRBV5-1 | TGCGCCAGCAGCCTCGGGACAGGGATTCAAGAGACCCAGTACTTC | CASSLGTGIQETQYF
. | TRBJ1-2 | . | TRBV27 | TGTGCCAGCAGTTTATACGGGGGAGGGTATAACTATGGCTACACCTTC | CASSLYGGGYNYGYTF
. | TRBJ2-7 | . | TRBV5-1 | TGCGCCAGCAGTCATTCGGAGGGTAACGAGCAGTACTTC | CASSHSEGNEQYF
TRBD2 | TRBJ2-3 | . | TRBV12-5 | TGTGCTAGTGGTTTGGTAGTAAGCGGGATCACAGATACGCAGTATTTT | CASGLVVSGITDTQYF
TRBD1 | TRBJ2-5 | . | TRBV2 | TGTGCCAGCAGGGGACAGGGCACCTACCAAGAGACCCAGTACTTC | CASRGQGTYQETQYF
. | TRBJ2-1 | . | TRBV6-2/TRBV6-3 | TGTGCCAGCAGTTACGGGGACAACTCCTACAATGAGCAGTTCTTC | CASSYGDNSYNEQFF
TRBD1 | TRBJ2-1 | . | TRBV5-1 | TGCGCCAGCAGCCCCGGGACAGCCCTCTACAATGAGCAGTTCTTC | CASSPGTALYNEQFF
. | TRBJ1-4 | once | TRBV2 | TGTGCCAGCAGTGTCGGGCCAGGGGTCCAAGGTGAAAAACTGTTTTTT | CASSVGPGVQGEKLFF
. | TRBJ1-2 | . | TRBV19 | TGTGCCAGTAGTATAACAGGGCCCCCTGGAGGCTACACCTTC | CASSITGPPGGYTF
TRBD1 | TRBJ1-1 | . | TRBV6-5 | TGTGCCAGCATAGCAACAGGGGCGCTTGAAGCTTTCTTT | CASIATGALEAFF
. | TRBJ2-4 | . | TRBV7-2 | TGTGCCAGCAGCTTAAACCCGCCAGCGGTAGCCAAAAACATTCAGTACTTC | CASSLNPPAVAKNIQYF
. | TRBJ1-2 | . | TRBV6-2/TRBV6-3 | TGTGCCAGCAGTTATGGGGGGGATGTGCTCTATGGCTACACCTTC | CASSYGGDVLYGYTF
. | TRBJ1-1 | . | TRBV11-2 | TGTGCCAGCAGCTTAGTACAGGGAACTGAAGCTTTCTTT | CASSLVQGTEAFF
. | TRBJ1-2 | . | TRBV5-1 | TGCGCCAGCAGCTTTTCCGGGAGCTATGGCTACACCTTC | CASSFSGSYGYTF
TRBD1 | TRBJ1-2 | . | TRBV2 | TGTGCCAGCACAACCGGGACAGGGTCTGGCTACACCTTC | CASTTGTGSGYTF
. | TRBJ2-1 | . | TRBV2 | TGTGCCAGCGCCCGGGAGAGCCTTGGGAATGAGCAGTTCTTC | CASARESLGNEQFF
TRBD1 | TRBJ2-5 | . | TRBV6-5 | TGTGCCAGCAGTTACTTCTGGGACAGAGGGGAGACCCAGTACTTC | CASSYFWDRGETQYF
TRBD1 | TRBJ1-2 | . | TRBV18 | TGTGCCAGCTCACCAGGGACAGGGGTTTCTGGCTACACCTTC | CASSPGTGVSGYTF
TRBD1 | TRBJ1-1 | . | TRBV2 | TGTGCCAGCAGTCCTTACGGACAGGGGGGCTCTGAAGCTTTCTTT | CASSPYGQGGSEAFF
. | TRBJ2-5 | . | TRBV5-1 | TGCGCCAGCAGCTTGGCCGGTCAGGGGTTCGGGGAGACCCAGTACTTC | CASSLAGQGFGETQYF
. | TRBJ1-2 | . | TRBV27 | TGTGCCAGCAGTCTAATCCGCGGGCAAGGCTACACCTTC | CASSLIRGQGYTF
. | TRBJ2-1 | . | TRBV6-5 | TGTGCCAGCAAAGCTAGGGGGAGAGGGGAGCAGTTCTTC | CASKARGRGEQFF
TRBD1 | TRBJ1-1 | . | TRBV28 | TGTGCCAGCAGTTCCTGGCAGGGGGGCAAGAACACTGAAGCTTTCTTT | CASSSWQGGKNTEAFF
TRBD1 | TRBJ1-2 | . | TRBV7-2 | TGTGCCAGCAGGCCAACAGGGGCTGGGTTCTATGGCTACACCTTC | CASRPTGAGFYGYTF
. | TRBJ1-2 | . | TRBV30 | TGTGCCTGGAGTGTAGGGCAGATTAGGGGCCCTGCTAACTATGGCTACACCTTC | CAWSVGQIRGPANYGYTF
. | TRBJ2-7 | few | TRBV12-3/TRBV12-4 | TGTGCCAGCAGTTTACAGGGCTACGAGCAGTACTTC | CASSLQGYEQYF
. | TRBJ1-1 | . | TRBV7-9 | TGTGCCAGCAGCTTAGCGTTGGGAGGGAAGGACACTGAAGCTTTCTTT | CASSLALGGKDTEAFF
. | TRBJ2-3 | . | TRBV4-3 | TGCGCCAGCAGCCAAGAAGGAGCCCGAAGCGGGCGGGCAGATACGCAGTATTTT | CASSQEGARSGRADTQYF
. | TRBJ1-2 | . | TRBV25-1 | TGTGCCAGCAGTGATTTGGGGGGGAAGAGTTCTAACTATGGCTACACCTTC | CASSDLGGKSSNYGYTF
. | TRBJ2-4 | . | TRBV6-2/TRBV6-3 | TGTGCCAGCAGTCCCAGAGCCAAAAACATTCAGTACTTC | CASSPRAKNIQYF
. | TRBJ1-5 | . | TRBV12-3/TRBV12-4 | TGTGCCAGCAGTTTGTTTCAGGATCAGCCCCAGCATTTT | CASSLFQDQPQHF
. | TRBJ2-3 | . | TRBV5-1 | TGCGCCAGCAGCTTGGGGGACCGGGCGGGAAAGGATACGCAGTATTTT | CASSLGDRAGKDTQYF
TRBD1 | TRBJ1-1 | . | TRBV18 | TGTGCCAGCTCACCGAACAGGGGATCGACGAACACTGAAGCTTTCTTT | CASSPNRGSTNTEAFF
. | TRBJ2-3 | . | TRBV6-5 | TGTGCCAGCAGGGGCGGGTACACAGATACGCAGTATTTT | CASRGGYTDTQYF